The 3 T cell receptor beta chains below were found in one sample sequenced in a study of blood T cell repertoires in COVID-19. TCRdb keeps only in-frame clones here, not all; method: immunoSEQ multiplex PCR. The table records about 180,000 clones, about 90% of them present only once. Sequences were obtained from PBMCs or T cells enriched from blood (not recorded which). Receptors were obtained from a woman in her 50s who had recovered from COVID-19.

The rearrangement uses TRBV7-8 and TRBJ1-6; 9 bases line up with TRBD1. The junction had 4 bases not matched to a gene; V was cut back by 4 bases and J by 9 bases. The CDR3 runs 14 residues. Per germline, CDR1 SGHVS and CDR2 FQNEAQ. Written as DNA, the CDR3 is TGTGCCAGCAGCTCGGGACAGGGCACTTCACCCCTCCACTTT. Amino acid sequence: CASSSGQGTSPLHF.

This clone has just one count. The chain uses TRBV10-2 and TRBJ1-5; a weak D match, TRBD1 (6 bases). The CDR3 is 14 amino acids. The V gene lost 2 bases and the J gene lost 5 bases, with 10 bases spanning the gap. Germline V gene sequence: CDR1 WSHSY, CDR2 SAAADI. The CDR3 nucleotides read TGCGCCAGCAGTGAGGGGGGCCCCTATCAGCCCCAGCATTTT. Translated: CASSEGGPYQPQHF.

V usage is TRBV7-3 and J usage is TRBJ2-3; 7 nucleotides line up with TRBD1. This CDR3 is built from 16 residues. The germline CDR1 and CDR2 sequences are SGHTA and FQGTGA. V lost 5 bases, J lost 0 bases, and 8 bases stayed unmatched. The CDR3: CASSPSQGLSTDTQYF. In nucleotides, the CDR3 is TGTGCCAGCAGCCCATCACAGGGGCTTAGCACAGATACGCAGTATTTT.